This T cell receptor (beta chain) came from a study of human T cells and chemical hapten exposure. Across the whole study: Small discrepancies in pooled library volume mainly accounted for the varying TCR yields per sample.

This clonotype was detected a few times. Stated time point: patch test 2, 6 weeks after DPC sensitization. Treatment reported: therapeutic diphenylcyclopropenone sensitization with weekly scalp DPC. TCRdb reprocessed the RACE reads with MiXCR, giving one entry per CDR3 protein. Of over 100,000 distinct CDR3 sequences listed, more than 7% were seen once; the top ten hold 3% to 3.5%. The receptor's source is a woman between 35 and 50 years old with alopecia areata. Some clones in this sample may be carry-over from other donors' samples. Here the sequenced sample was whole blood, taken in connection with sensitization to the hapten diphenylcyclopropenone (DPC).

The CDR3 loop is CASSLGQVNSPLHF. In nucleotides, the CDR3 is TGTGCCAGCAGTTTAGGCCAGGTTAATTCACCCCTCCACTTT. The rearrangement uses TRBV27 and TRBJ1-6; D gene uncertain. The ends were cut back, 2 bases at V and 6 bases at J, with 8 bases in the middle. Germline lookup yields CDR1 MNHEY and CDR2 SMNVEV (reference sequence). This CDR3 contains 14 residues.